This TCR beta chain was identified in a study of T cells after yellow fever vaccination (dated by TCRdb to 2018 to 2020). Study-wide context: The SMART-Seq v4 Ultra Low Input RNA kit was used to prepare libraries from fractions with low cell numbers. To track T-cell clones before and after primary and booster YFV17D yellow fever vaccination, bulk TCR alpha and beta repertoires were sequenced longitudinally. The cohort comprised two healthy male donors, one aged 18 to 29 and one aged 30 to 39 years. Blood was drawn at multiple timepoints before and after primary and secondary immunization, with bulk PBMC replicates and cell subsets isolated.

From its cysteine to its phenylalanine, the CDR3 spans 13 amino acids. Only the CDR3 region is kept as DNA, spanning 39 bases read in frame from base 1. Trimming takes 5 bases from V and 5 bases from J, and the germline ends sit 13 bases apart. CDR1 and CDR2, per the germline V gene (reference sequence), are SEHNR and FQNEAQ. This clonotype was observed many times. The antigen it binds to is not known. Per-base quality was not reported, and no clone a single base away is much larger than it. This specimen's treatment or condition label, per the study, means: live attenuated yellow fever vaccine strain. PBMCs were isolated from peripheral blood using a standard Ficoll-Paque protocol. Dynabeads CD4 and CD8 positive selection kits were used to isolate the CD4 and CD8 T-cell fractions. TriZol was used to extract RNA from bulk PBMCs, from CD4 and CD8 fractions, and from dextramer-positive and dextramer-negative fractions.

What the study reported, not specific to this receptor: After the booster, most clones that had expanded after primary vaccination were detected again (approximately 96% of CD4 and around nine tenths of CD8), suggesting broad maintenance of memory. A small share of clonotypes occurred in both CD4 and CD8 compartments, likely arising from convergent recombination. The secondary T-cell response was found to be weaker but faster than the primary response, with a peak reached on day 5 rather than on day 15. Because only a couple of donors were included in the study, the extent to which the findings can be generalized is limited. Computational filtering was needed because FACS-sorted repertoires could contain abundant contaminating clonotypes from the bulk population.

TCR cDNA was synthesized by 5'RACE template switching, through which a universal primer site and unique molecular identifiers were introduced. cDNA synthesis was primed from both the TCR alpha and TCR beta constant segments. Two PCR steps were used to amplify libraries, with sample barcodes and sequencing adapters being added in the second step. Libraries were sequenced on Illumina HiSeq 2500 (2x100 bp) or NovaSeq (2x150 bp). The study's processing was this. MIGEC was used to demultiplex reads and collapse the reads into UMI consensus sequences, and MiXCR was used for V(D)J alignment. Clonotypes responding to the vaccine were identified with edgeR on replicate PBMC samples, with the criteria of FDR below 0.01 and a log2 fold change above 5 up to day 15. CD4 or CD8 identity was assigned to each bulk clonotype according to whether the clonotype was present at higher abundance in the sequenced CD4 repertoire or the sequenced CD8 repertoire. TCRdb itself trimmed the public reads at Q25 with fastp, ran MiXCR and retained productive beta chains. Rows with one shared CDR3 protein collapse into an entry with the most common genes and DNA. For this entry, the V and J calls and clone size follow TCRdb and not the study's own pipeline. This sample has around 63,000 distinct CDR3 sequences in its table, and around 7.4% of those were observed once. The biggest ten clones account for just over 35% of the sample.

The sequencing here drew on CD8+ T cells sorted from PBMCs, taken 15 days after the yellow fever booster vaccination. This receptor was identified in a man aged 25 to 40 who received the YFV17D yellow fever vaccine. Rearrangement joined TRBV7-9 to TRBJ2-7; a weak D assignment points to TRBD2 (5 bases agree). The CDR3 protein sequence reads: CASSPWIGDEQYF. The bases read TGTGCCAGCAGCCCTTGGATCGGGGACGAGCAGTACTTC.